The rows below give T cell receptor beta chains drawn from one sample of a study of blood T cell repertoires in COVID-19. The assay was immunoSEQ multiplex PCR, and TCRdb's table has in-frame clones only and misses some. The sample has about 240,000 clones, roughly 91% seen once. The sequenced sample was PBMCs or T cells enriched from blood (not recorded which). The receptors here all came from a woman aged 25 to 39 who had recovered from COVID-19. CDR3s include the opening cysteine and the closing phenylalanine or tryptophan. D genes are given only for firm matches. The listing skips clone size in some rows; elsewhere it reads once, few, many or a size class.

J gene: TRBJ2-2; clone size: -; V gene: TRBV6-4; D gene: TRBD1; CDR3 protein: CASRGQGATGELFF; CDR3 DNA: TGTGCCAGCAGGGGACAGGGGGCCACCGGGGAGCTGTTTTTT
J gene: TRBJ1-1; clone size: few; V gene: TRBV7-9; D gene: -; CDR3 protein: CASSLQGFTEAFF; CDR3 DNA: TGTGCCAGCAGCCTACAGGGATTCACTGAAGCTTTCTTT
J gene: TRBJ2-7; clone size: -; V gene: TRBV28; D gene: TRBD2; CDR3 protein: CASSFAGAHYYEQYF; CDR3 DNA: TGTGCCAGCAGTTTCGCGGGAGCACACTACTACGAGCAGTACTTC
J gene: TRBJ1-1; clone size: -; V gene: TRBV5-1; D gene: TRBD1; CDR3 protein: CASSPDRELGAFF; CDR3 DNA: TGCGCCAGCAGCCCTGACAGGGAATTGGGAGCTTTCTTT
J gene: TRBJ2-1; clone size: many; V gene: TRBV4-3; D gene: TRBD1; CDR3 protein: CASSQDESDRVYNEQFF; CDR3 DNA: TGCGCCAGCAGCCAAGATGAGTCGGACAGGGTCTACAATGAGCAGTTCTTC
J gene: TRBJ1-1; clone size: -; V gene: TRBV29-1; D gene: TRBD1; CDR3 protein: CSVAGTGGKNTEAFF; CDR3 DNA: TGCAGCGTTGCTGGGACAGGGGGAAAGAACACTGAAGCTTTCTTT
J gene: TRBJ2-7; clone size: -; V gene: TRBV10-3; D gene: TRBD1; CDR3 protein: CAVDGTGGSSGPYEQYF; CDR3 DNA: TGTGCCGTGGACGGGACAGGGGGTAGTAGCGGGCCCTACGAGCAGTACTTC
J gene: TRBJ2-5; clone size: -; V gene: TRBV9; D gene: -; CDR3 protein: CASSPSPKGETQYF; CDR3 DNA: TGTGCCAGCAGCCCCAGCCCGAAGGGGGAGACCCAGTACTTC
J gene: TRBJ2-1; clone size: -; V gene: TRBV5-5; D gene: -; CDR3 protein: CASSLGRRSSYNEQFF; CDR3 DNA: TGTGCCAGCAGCTTGGGCCGAAGGAGCTCCTACAATGAGCAGTTCTTC
J gene: TRBJ2-7; clone size: -; V gene: TRBV4-2; D gene: TRBD1; CDR3 protein: CASSVRAGGADSYEQYF; CDR3 DNA: TGTGCCAGCAGCGTCCGAGCAGGGGGCGCAGACTCCTACGAGCAGTACTTC
J gene: TRBJ2-5; clone size: -; V gene: TRBV4-1; D gene: -; CDR3 protein: CASSQDRGYTETQYF; CDR3 DNA: TGCGCCAGCAGCCAAGATAGGGGCTACACGGAGACCCAGTACTTC
J gene: TRBJ2-7; clone size: -; V gene: TRBV6-5; D gene: TRBD1; CDR3 protein: CASRTGKETYEQYF; CDR3 DNA: TGTGCCAGCCGGACAGGCAAGGAGACCTACGAGCAGTACTTC
J gene: TRBJ1-1; clone size: -; V gene: TRBV27; D gene: -; CDR3 protein: CASSLSGVTEAFF; CDR3 DNA: TGTGCCAGCAGTTTATCGGGCGTCACTGAAGCTTTCTTT
J gene: TRBJ1-1; clone size: once; V gene: TRBV7-2; D gene: -; CDR3 protein: CASSFESTRTEAFF; CDR3 DNA: TGTGCCAGCAGCTTTGAAAGCACGAGGACTGAAGCTTTCTTT
J gene: TRBJ2-1; clone size: -; V gene: TRBV2; D gene: TRBD2; CDR3 protein: CATPGSGRANEQFF; CDR3 DNA: TGTGCCACCCCGGGGAGCGGGAGGGCCAATGAGCAGTTCTTC
J gene: TRBJ2-1; clone size: -; V gene: TRBV12-1; D gene: -; CDR3 protein: CASSPRLAGYNEQFF; CDR3 DNA: TGTGCCAGCAGCCCTAGACTAGCGGGTTACAATGAGCAGTTCTTC
J gene: TRBJ2-7; clone size: -; V gene: TRBV9; D gene: -; CDR3 protein: CASSPEGSSSYEQYF; CDR3 DNA: TGTGCCAGCAGCCCTGAAGGTAGCAGCTCCTACGAGCAGTACTTC
J gene: TRBJ2-7; clone size: -; V gene: TRBV7-6; D gene: TRBD2; CDR3 protein: CASSFRAGVGASYEQYF; CDR3 DNA: TGTGCCAGCAGCTTTAGGGCGGGAGTAGGGGCCTCCTACGAGCAGTACTTC
J gene: TRBJ1-4; clone size: -; V gene: TRBV9; D gene: -; CDR3 protein: CASSPTTESNEKLFF; CDR3 DNA: TGTGCCAGCAGCCCGACGACGGAGTCTAATGAAAAACTGTTTTTT
J gene: TRBJ1-1; clone size: -; V gene: TRBV2; D gene: TRBD1; CDR3 protein: CASLRGTGNTEAFF; CDR3 DNA: TGTGCCAGTCTAAGAGGGACAGGGAACACTGAAGCTTTCTTT
J gene: TRBJ1-6; clone size: -; V gene: TRBV2; D gene: TRBD1; CDR3 protein: CASDRGVRSPLHF; CDR3 DNA: TGTGCCAGCGACAGGGGGGTGAGGTCACCCCTCCACTTT
J gene: TRBJ2-1; clone size: once; V gene: TRBV7-3; D gene: TRBD2; CDR3 protein: CASSLRSGRTYNEQFF; CDR3 DNA: TGTGCCAGCAGCTTAAGGAGCGGGAGAACCTACAATGAGCAGTTCTTC
J gene: TRBJ1-6; clone size: -; V gene: TRBV5-1; D gene: -; CDR3 protein: CASSPRTVREGLHF; CDR3 DNA: TGCGCCAGCAGCCCTAGGACGGTGCGTGAGGGCCTCCACTTT
J gene: TRBJ1-1; clone size: -; V gene: TRBV29-1; D gene: -; CDR3 protein: CSVETGPNTEAFF; CDR3 DNA: TGCAGCGTTGAAACAGGGCCCAACACTGAAGCTTTCTTT
J gene: TRBJ1-5; clone size: few; V gene: TRBV28; D gene: TRBD1; CDR3 protein: CASLPRGGQGPLQPQHF; CDR3 DNA: TGTGCCAGCCTCCCAAGGGGGGGACAGGGGCCTCTTCAGCCCCAGCATTTT
J gene: TRBJ2-1; clone size: -; V gene: TRBV9; D gene: TRBD2; CDR3 protein: CASSSRLAGVTSSYNEQFF; CDR3 DNA: TGTGCCAGCAGCTCTCGACTAGCGGGAGTCACAAGCTCCTACAATGAGCAGTTCTTC
J gene: TRBJ2-3; clone size: -; V gene: TRBV28; D gene: TRBD2; CDR3 protein: CASASGGSSDTQYF; CDR3 DNA: TGTGCCAGCGCCTCTGGCGGGAGCTCTGATACGCAGTATTTT
J gene: TRBJ2-1; clone size: -; V gene: TRBV3-1/TRBV3-2; D gene: -; CDR3 protein: CASSQPAGPSYNEQFF; CDR3 DNA: TGTGCCAGCAGCCAACCCGCGGGGCCCTCCTACAATGAGCAGTTCTTC
J gene: TRBJ2-7; clone size: -; V gene: TRBV12-3/TRBV12-4; D gene: -; CDR3 protein: CASSHDKEQYF; CDR3 DNA: TGTGCCAGCAGCCATGACAAAGAGCAGTACTTC
J gene: TRBJ1-2; clone size: -; V gene: TRBV27; D gene: TRBD1; CDR3 protein: CASSLSLLEGQLYGYTF; CDR3 DNA: TGTGCCAGCAGTTTATCATTACTTGAGGGACAGCTCTATGGCTACACCTTC
J gene: TRBJ1-2; clone size: -; V gene: TRBV4-1; D gene: TRBD1; CDR3 protein: CASSQELRQGYGYTF; CDR3 DNA: TGCGCCAGCAGCCAAGAGCTACGACAGGGCTATGGCTACACCTTC
J gene: TRBJ1-1; clone size: -; V gene: TRBV19; D gene: -; CDR3 protein: CASSTGVNTEAFF; CDR3 DNA: TGTGCCAGTAGTACCGGGGTAAACACTGAAGCTTTCTTT
J gene: TRBJ1-2; clone size: -; V gene: TRBV5-1; D gene: -; CDR3 protein: CASSLAWGANYGYTF; CDR3 DNA: TGCGCCAGCAGCTTGGCTTGGGGAGCTAACTATGGCTACACCTTC
J gene: TRBJ1-4; clone size: once; V gene: TRBV11-2; D gene: -; CDR3 protein: CASSAHGTLNEKLFF; CDR3 DNA: TGTGCCAGCAGCGCTCACGGGACACTGAATGAAAAACTGTTTTTT
J gene: TRBJ2-1; clone size: -; V gene: TRBV7-3; D gene: TRBD2; CDR3 protein: CASSYLAGGGYNEQFF; CDR3 DNA: TGTGCCAGCAGTTACCTAGCGGGAGGGGGCTACAATGAGCAGTTCTTC
J gene: TRBJ1-2; clone size: -; V gene: TRBV6-5; D gene: TRBD1; CDR3 protein: CASRGTVGYTF; CDR3 DNA: TGTGCCAGCAGGGGGACAGTTGGCTACACCTTC
J gene: TRBJ1-1; clone size: -; V gene: TRBV29-1; D gene: -; CDR3 protein: CSVDPGLVEAFF; CDR3 DNA: TGCAGCGTAGACCCCGGACTGGTTGAAGCTTTCTTT
J gene: TRBJ2-5; clone size: -; V gene: TRBV29-1; D gene: -; CDR3 protein: CSVEGEKAGQPQETQYF; CDR3 DNA: TGCAGCGTTGAAGGTGAAAAGGCGGGACAGCCTCAAGAGACCCAGTACTTC
J gene: TRBJ2-7; clone size: -; V gene: TRBV18; D gene: -; CDR3 protein: CASSPRALEQYF; CDR3 DNA: TGTGCCAGCTCACCACGAGCCCTAGAGCAGTACTTC
J gene: TRBJ1-2; clone size: -; V gene: TRBV18; D gene: TRBD1; CDR3 protein: CASSPRTGGATGNYGYTF; CDR3 DNA: TGTGCCAGCTCACCACGGACAGGGGGCGCGACTGGTAACTATGGCTACACCTTC
J gene: TRBJ1-1; clone size: -; V gene: TRBV28; D gene: TRBD1; CDR3 protein: CASSTGQGTEAFF; CDR3 DNA: TGTGCCAGCAGTACGGGACAGGGGACTGAAGCTTTCTTT
J gene: TRBJ2-1; clone size: -; V gene: TRBV28; D gene: TRBD2; CDR3 protein: CASSPGGRRFF; CDR3 DNA: TGTGCCAGCAGTCCGGGGGGGCGGCGGTTCTTC
J gene: TRBJ2-4; clone size: -; V gene: TRBV7-2; D gene: -; CDR3 protein: CASSLGRSVVAKNIQYF; CDR3 DNA: TGTGCCAGCAGCTTAGGCCGGAGTGTAGTAGCCAAAAACATTCAGTACTTC
J gene: TRBJ2-2; clone size: -; V gene: TRBV25-1; D gene: -; CDR3 protein: CASKGHANTGELFF; CDR3 DNA: TGTGCCAGCAAGGGACACGCGAACACCGGGGAGCTGTTTTTT
J gene: TRBJ2-2; clone size: -; V gene: TRBV11-3; D gene: TRBD1; CDR3 protein: CASSPRQGKGTGELFF; CDR3 DNA: TGTGCCAGCAGCCCTCGACAGGGGAAGGGAACCGGGGAGCTGTTTTTT
J gene: TRBJ1-2; clone size: -; V gene: TRBV18; D gene: TRBD1; CDR3 protein: CASSREGQGNVWRYTF; CDR3 DNA: TGTGCCAGCTCCCGAGAGGGACAGGGTAATGTCTGGCGCTACACCTTC
J gene: TRBJ2-2; clone size: once; V gene: TRBV24-1; D gene: TRBD1; CDR3 protein: CATSDQDRGWTGELFF; CDR3 DNA: TGTGCCACCAGTGATCAGGACAGGGGTTGGACCGGGGAGCTGTTTTTT
J gene: TRBJ2-7; clone size: once; V gene: TRBV7-6; D gene: TRBD1; CDR3 protein: CASTGQGGSYEQYF; CDR3 DNA: TGTGCCAGCACCGGACAGGGAGGCTCCTACGAGCAGTACTTC
J gene: TRBJ1-2; clone size: -; V gene: TRBV5-6; D gene: -; CDR3 protein: CASSRKTGYGYTF; CDR3 DNA: TGTGCCAGCAGCCGAAAGACAGGCTATGGCTACACCTTC